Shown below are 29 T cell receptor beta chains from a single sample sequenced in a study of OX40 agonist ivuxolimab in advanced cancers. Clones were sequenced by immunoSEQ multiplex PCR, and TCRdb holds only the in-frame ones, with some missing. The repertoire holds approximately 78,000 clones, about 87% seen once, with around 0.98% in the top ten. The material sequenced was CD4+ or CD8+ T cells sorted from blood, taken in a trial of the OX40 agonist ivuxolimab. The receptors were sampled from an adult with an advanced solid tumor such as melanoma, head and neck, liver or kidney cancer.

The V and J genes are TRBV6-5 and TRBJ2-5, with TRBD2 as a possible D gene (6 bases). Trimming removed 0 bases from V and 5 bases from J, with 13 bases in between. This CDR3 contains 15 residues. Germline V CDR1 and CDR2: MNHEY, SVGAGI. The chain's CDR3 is CASSYSGTASETQYF. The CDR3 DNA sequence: TGTGCCAGCAGTTACTCGGGGACTGCCTCGGAGACCCAGTACTTC.

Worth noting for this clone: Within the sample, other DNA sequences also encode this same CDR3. The CDR3 nucleotides are TGTGCCAGCAGCTTAGTGGCAGGGAGCACAGATACGCAGTATTTT. Its translation: CASSLVAGSTDTQYF. J is TRBJ2-3 and V is TRBV11-3; the D gene is possibly TRBD1 (5 bases). CDR1 is SGHNT and CDR2 is YENEEA in the germline V gene. This CDR3 contains 15 residues. The V end was cut by 1 base, the J end by 0 bases, with 8 bases between.

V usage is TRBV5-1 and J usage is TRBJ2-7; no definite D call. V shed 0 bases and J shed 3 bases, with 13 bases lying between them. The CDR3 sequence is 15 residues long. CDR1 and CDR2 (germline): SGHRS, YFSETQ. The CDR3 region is CASSLGTALLYEQYF. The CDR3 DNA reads TGCGCCAGCAGCTTGGGTACAGCCTTACTCTACGAGCAGTACTTC. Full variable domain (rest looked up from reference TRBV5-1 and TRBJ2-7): KAGVTQTPRYLIKTRGQQVTLSCSPISGHRSVSWYQQTPGQGLQFLFEYFSETQRNKGNFPGRFSGRQFSNSRSEMNVSTLELGDSALYLCASSLGTALLYEQYFGPGTRLTVT.

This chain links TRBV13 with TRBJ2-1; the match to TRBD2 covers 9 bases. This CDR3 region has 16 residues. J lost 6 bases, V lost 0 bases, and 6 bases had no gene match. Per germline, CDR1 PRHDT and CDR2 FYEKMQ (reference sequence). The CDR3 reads CASSLGVGGRANEQFF. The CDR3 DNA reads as TGTGCCAGCAGCTTAGGAGTCGGCGGGAGGGCCAATGAGCAGTTCTTC.

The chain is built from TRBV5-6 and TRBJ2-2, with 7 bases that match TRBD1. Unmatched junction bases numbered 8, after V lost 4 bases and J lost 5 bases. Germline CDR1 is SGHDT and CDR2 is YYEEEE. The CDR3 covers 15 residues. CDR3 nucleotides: TGTGCCAGCAGCCCAGGGGGTTTATCTACCGGGGAGCTGTTTTTT. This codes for CASSPGGLSTGELFF. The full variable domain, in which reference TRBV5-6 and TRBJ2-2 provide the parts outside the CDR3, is DAGVTQSPTHLIKTRGQQVTLRCSPKSGHDTVSWYQQALGQGPQFIFQYYEEEERQRGNFPDRFSGHQFPNYSSELNVNALLLGDSALYLCASSPGGLSTGELFFGEGSRLTVL.

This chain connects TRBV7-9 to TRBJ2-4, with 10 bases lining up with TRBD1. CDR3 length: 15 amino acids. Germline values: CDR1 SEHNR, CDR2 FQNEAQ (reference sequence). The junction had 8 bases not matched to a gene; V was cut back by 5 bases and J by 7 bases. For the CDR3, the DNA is TGTGCCAGCAGCCGGACAGGGGGTGGTGCGAACATTCAGTACTTC. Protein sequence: CASSRTGGGANIQYF.

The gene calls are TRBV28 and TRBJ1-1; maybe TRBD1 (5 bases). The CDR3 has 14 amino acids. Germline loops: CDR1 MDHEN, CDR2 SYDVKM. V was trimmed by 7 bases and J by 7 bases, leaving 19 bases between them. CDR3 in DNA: TGTGCCAGCAACTCCGGGGGAACCGCGCTTGAAGCTTTCTTT. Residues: CASNSGGTALEAFF.

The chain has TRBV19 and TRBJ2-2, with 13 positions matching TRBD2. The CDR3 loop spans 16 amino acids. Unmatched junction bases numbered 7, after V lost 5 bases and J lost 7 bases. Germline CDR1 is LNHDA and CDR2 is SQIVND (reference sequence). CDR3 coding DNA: TGTGCCAGTAGTCCCGGACTAGCGGGAGTAGTCGGGGAGCTGTTTTTT. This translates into CASSPGLAGVVGELFF.

For the CDR3, the DNA is TGTGCCTGGAGTGGACAGGGGAATGAAAAACTGTTTTTT. It translates to CAWSGQGNEKLFF. The rearrangement links TRBV30 to TRBJ1-4; 8 bases match TRBD1. CDR1 GTSNPN and CDR2 SVGIG come from the germline V gene (reference sequence). The CDR3 runs to 13 residues. The V gene end was trimmed by 1 base and the J gene end by 5 bases; junction bases not matched to a gene: 0.

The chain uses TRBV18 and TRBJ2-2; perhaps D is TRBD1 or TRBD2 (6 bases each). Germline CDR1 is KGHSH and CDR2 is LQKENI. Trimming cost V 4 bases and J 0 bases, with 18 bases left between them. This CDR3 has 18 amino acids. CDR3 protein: CASSLEGPGAANTGELFF. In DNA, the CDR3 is TGTGCCAGCTCACTAGAGGGCCCGGGGGCCGCGAACACCGGGGAGCTGTTTTTT.

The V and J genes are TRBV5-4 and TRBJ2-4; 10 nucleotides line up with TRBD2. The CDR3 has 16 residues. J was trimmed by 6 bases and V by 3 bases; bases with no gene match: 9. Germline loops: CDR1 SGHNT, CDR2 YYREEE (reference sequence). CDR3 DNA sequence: TGTGCCAGCAGCTCCCGAGCGGGAGGGCCAGGAAACATTCAGTACTTC. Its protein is CASSSRAGGPGNIQYF.

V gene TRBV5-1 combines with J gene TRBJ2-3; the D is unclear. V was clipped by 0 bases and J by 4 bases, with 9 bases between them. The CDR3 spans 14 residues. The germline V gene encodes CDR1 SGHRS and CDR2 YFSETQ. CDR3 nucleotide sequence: TGCGCCAGCAGCTTGGTACCAGCCCCAGATACGCAGTATTTT. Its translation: CASSLVPAPDTQYF.

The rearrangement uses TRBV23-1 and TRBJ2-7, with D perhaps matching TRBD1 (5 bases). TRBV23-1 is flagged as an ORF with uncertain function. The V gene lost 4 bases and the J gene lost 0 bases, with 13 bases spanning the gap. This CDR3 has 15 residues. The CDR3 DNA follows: TGCGCCAGCAGTCCACAGGTCTTTAGCTCCTACGAGCAGTACTTC. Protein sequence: CASSPQVFSSYEQYF.

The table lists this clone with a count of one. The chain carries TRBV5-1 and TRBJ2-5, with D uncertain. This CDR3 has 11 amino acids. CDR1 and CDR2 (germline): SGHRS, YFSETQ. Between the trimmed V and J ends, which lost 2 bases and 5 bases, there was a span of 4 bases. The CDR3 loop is CASSLTETQYF. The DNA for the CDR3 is TGCGCCAGCAGCTTAACCGAGACCCAGTACTTC.

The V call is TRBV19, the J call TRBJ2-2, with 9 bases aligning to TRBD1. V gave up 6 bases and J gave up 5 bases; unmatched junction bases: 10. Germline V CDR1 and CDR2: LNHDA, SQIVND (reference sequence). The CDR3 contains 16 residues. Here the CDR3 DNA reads TGTGCCAGTAGACCCTCCGGGACAGGGAGGACCGGGGAGCTGTTTTTT. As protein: CASRPSGTGRTGELFF.

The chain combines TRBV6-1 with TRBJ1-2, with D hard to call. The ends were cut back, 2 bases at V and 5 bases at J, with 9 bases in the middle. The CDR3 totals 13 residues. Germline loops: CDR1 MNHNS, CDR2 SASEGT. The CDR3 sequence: CASSETDGYGYTF. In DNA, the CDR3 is TGTGCCAGCAGTGAAACGGATGGGTATGGCTACACCTTC.

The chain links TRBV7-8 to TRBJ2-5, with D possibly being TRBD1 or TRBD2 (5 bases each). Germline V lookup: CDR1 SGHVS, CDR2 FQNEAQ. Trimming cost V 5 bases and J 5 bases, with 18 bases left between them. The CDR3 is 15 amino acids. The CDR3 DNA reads TGTGCCAGCAGCCCAGCCGGACTCCCAGGGGAGACCCAGTACTTC. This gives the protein CASSPAGLPGETQYF.

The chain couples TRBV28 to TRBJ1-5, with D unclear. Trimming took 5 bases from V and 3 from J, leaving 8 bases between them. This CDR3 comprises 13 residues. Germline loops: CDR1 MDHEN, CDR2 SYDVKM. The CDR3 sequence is CASSIGHNQPQHF. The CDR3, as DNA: TGTGCCAGCAGTATAGGGCACAATCAGCCCCAGCATTTT. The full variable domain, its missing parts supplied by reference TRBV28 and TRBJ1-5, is DVKVTQSSRYLVKRTGEKVFLECVQDMDHENMFWYRQDPGLGLRLIYFSYDVKMKEKGDIPEGYSVSREKKERFSLILESASTNQTSMYLCASSIGHNQPQHFGDGTRLSIL.

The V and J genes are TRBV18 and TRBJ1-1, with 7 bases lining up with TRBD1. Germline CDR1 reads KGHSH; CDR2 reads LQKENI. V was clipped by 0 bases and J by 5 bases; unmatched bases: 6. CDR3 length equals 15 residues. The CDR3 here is CASSPPGSGGTEAFF. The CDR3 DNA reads TGTGCCAGCTCACCACCGGGGTCAGGGGGAACTGAAGCTTTCTTT.

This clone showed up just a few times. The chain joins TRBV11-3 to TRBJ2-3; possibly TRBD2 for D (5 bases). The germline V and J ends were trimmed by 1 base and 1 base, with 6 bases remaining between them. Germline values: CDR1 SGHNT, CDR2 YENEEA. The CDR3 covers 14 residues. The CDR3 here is CASSLAAGTDTQYF. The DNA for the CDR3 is TGTGCCAGCAGCTTAGCAGCGGGCACAGATACGCAGTATTTT.

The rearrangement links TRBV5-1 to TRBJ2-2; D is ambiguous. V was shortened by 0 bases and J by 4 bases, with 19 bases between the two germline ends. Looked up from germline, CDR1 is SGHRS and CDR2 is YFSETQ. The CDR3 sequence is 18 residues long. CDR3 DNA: TGCGCCAGCAGCTTGGATTCTTCATCCAGCTCAGGCACCGGGGAGCTGTTTTTT. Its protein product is CASSLDSSSSSGTGELFF.

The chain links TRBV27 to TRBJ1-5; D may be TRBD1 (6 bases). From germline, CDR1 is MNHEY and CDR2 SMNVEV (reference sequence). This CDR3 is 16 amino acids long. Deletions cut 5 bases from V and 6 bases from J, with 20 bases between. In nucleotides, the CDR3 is TGTGCCAGCAGTCGGCAGGGAAGGGGGGTTTCTCAGCCCCAGCATTTT. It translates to CASSRQGRGVSQPQHF.

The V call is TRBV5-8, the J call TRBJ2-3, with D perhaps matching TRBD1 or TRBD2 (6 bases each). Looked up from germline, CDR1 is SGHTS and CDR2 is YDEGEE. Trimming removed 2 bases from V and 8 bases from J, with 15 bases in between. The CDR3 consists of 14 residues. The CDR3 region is CASSFRSEGGTQYF. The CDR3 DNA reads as TGTGCCAGCAGCTTCCGTTCGGAGGGGGGTACGCAGTATTTT.

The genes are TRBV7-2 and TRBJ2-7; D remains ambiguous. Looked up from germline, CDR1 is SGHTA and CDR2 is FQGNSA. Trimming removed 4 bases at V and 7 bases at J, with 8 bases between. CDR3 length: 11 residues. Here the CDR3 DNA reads TGTGCCAGCAGCTCTTCTCGGGAGCAGTACTTC. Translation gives CASSSSREQYF.

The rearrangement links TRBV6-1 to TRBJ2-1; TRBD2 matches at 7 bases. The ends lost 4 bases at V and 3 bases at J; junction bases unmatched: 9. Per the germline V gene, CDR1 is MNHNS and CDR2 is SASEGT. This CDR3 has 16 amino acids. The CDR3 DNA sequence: TGTGCCAGCAGTGTCGGGGTAAGCGGGATCTACAATGAGCAGTTCTTC. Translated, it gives CASSVGVSGIYNEQFF.

The CDR3, as DNA: TGTGCTAGTGGTTTGGGACATGGGGATCAGCCCCAGCATTTT. Residues: CASGLGHGDQPQHF. V and J are TRBV12-5 and TRBJ1-5, with D hard to call. The CDR3 loop spans 14 amino acids. Germline assignment: CDR1 LGHNT and CDR2 FRNRAP. Trimming took off 1 base at V and 5 bases at J, with 9 bases between the two ends.

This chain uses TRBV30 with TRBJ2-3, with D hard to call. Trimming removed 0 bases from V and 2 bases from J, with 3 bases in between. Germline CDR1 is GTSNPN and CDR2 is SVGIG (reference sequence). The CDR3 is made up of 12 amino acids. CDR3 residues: CAWSVLTDTQYF. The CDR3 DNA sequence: TGTGCCTGGAGTGTACTCACAGATACGCAGTATTTT. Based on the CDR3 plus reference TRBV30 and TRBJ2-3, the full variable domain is SQTIHQWPATLVQPVGSPLSLECTVEGTSNPNLYWYRQAAGRGLQLLFYSVGIGQISSEVPQNLSASRPQDRQFILSSKKLLLSDSGFYLCAWSVLTDTQYFGPGTRLTVL.

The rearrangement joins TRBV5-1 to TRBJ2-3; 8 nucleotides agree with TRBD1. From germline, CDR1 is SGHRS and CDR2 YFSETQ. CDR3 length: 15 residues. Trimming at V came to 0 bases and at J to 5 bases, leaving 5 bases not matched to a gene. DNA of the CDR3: TGCGCCAGCAGCTTGGGGACAGGGCGGGAAGATACGCAGTATTTT. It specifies CASSLGTGREDTQYF.

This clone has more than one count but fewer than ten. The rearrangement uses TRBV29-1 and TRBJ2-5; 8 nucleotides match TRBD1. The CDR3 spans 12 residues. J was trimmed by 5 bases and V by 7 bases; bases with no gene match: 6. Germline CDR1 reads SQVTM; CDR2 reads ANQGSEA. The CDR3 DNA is TGCAGCGGAGGACAGGGTGGGGAGACCCAGTACTTC. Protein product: CSGGQGGETQYF. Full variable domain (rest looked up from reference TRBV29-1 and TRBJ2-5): SAVISQKPSRDICQRGTSLTIQCQVDSQVTMMFWYRQQPGQSLTLIATANQGSEATYESGFVIDKFPISRPNLTFSTLTVSNMSPEDSSIYLCSGGQGGETQYFGPGTRLLVL.